The TCR beta chain under discussion was sequenced for a study of control samples from healthy donors and cancer patients. Clones were read by immunoSEQ multiplex PCR, and TCRdb kept only the in-frame ones, dropping some. This table has tens of thousands of clones, roughly 86% appearing once. Sequencing was carried out using PBMCs. The TCR sequence derives from a man over 45 with head and neck cancer.

DNA for the CDR3: TGTGCCAGCTACGTCTGGCGGGAGGCCTACGAGCAGTACTTC. It is translated as CASYVWREAYEQYF. This chain connects TRBV6-9 to TRBJ2-7; 8 bases are a match to TRBD2. CDR3 size: 14 residues. V was clipped by 8 bases and J by 2 bases; unmatched bases: 8. The V gene's germline CDR1 is MNHGY and CDR2 SVAAGI.